The 16 T cell receptor beta chains presented below share a single source sample, sequenced in a study of long-term antiretroviral therapy in people with HIV. Researchers report immunoSEQ v3.0 was run at survey level. TCRdb's copy holds only in-frame clones and misses some; the assay was immunoSEQ multiplex PCR. The sample includes under 35,000 clones, approximately 96% of them seen just once. This material consisted of unsorted PBMCs, taken roughly 6.4 years after starting antiretroviral therapy. The source of these receptors is a man aged 25-40 years with HIV.

The CDR3 DNA reads as TGTGCCAGCTCACCAGCTAGCGGGGCCGAGCAGTACTTC. Protein: CASSPASGAEQYF. The chain carries TRBV18 and TRBJ2-7, with 9 bases that match TRBD2. The CDR3 consists of 13 residues. Germline V gene lookup returns CDR1 KGHSH and CDR2 LQKENI. J was trimmed by 6 bases and V by 2 bases; bases with no gene match: 2.

This clone appeared once. The V call is TRBV4-2, the J call TRBJ2-7, with TRBD2 matching over 8 bases. Germline V CDR1 and CDR2: LGHNA, YNFKEQ. V gave up 6 bases and J gave up 7 bases; unmatched junction bases: 11. CDR3 length equals 14 residues. DNA of the CDR3: TGTGCCAGCAGTCCCCAGCGGGAGACCGGGGAGCAGTACTTC. It yields the protein CASSPQRETGEQYF.

This clone was seen just once. The rearrangement joins TRBV29-1 to TRBJ2-7, with 9 bases fitting TRBD1. The junction had 8 bases not matched to a gene; V was cut back by 6 bases and J by 2 bases. CDR3 length: 14 residues. Looked up from germline, CDR1 is SQVTM and CDR2 is ANQGSEA. CDR3 sequence: CSVVTGQGTYEQYF. Written as DNA, the CDR3 is TGCAGCGTCGTTACCGGACAGGGGACCTACGAGCAGTACTTC.

The chain has TRBV5-4 and TRBJ2-7; D perhaps matches TRBD1 (5 bases). CDR3 length equals 15 residues. V shed 5 bases and J shed 4 bases, with 19 bases lying between them. Germline CDR1 is SGHNT and CDR2 is YYREEE (reference sequence). The CDR3 coding sequence is TGTGCCAGCAGTTCCGGCGCTGGCAGGGTTTACGAGCAGTACTTC. It specifies CASSSGAGRVYEQYF.

The V gene is TRBV4-3, the J gene TRBJ2-3; the D gene could be TRBD1 or TRBD2 (5 bases each). Germline CDR1 reads LGHNA; CDR2 reads YSLEER. The CDR3 has 15 residues. V gave up 0 bases and J gave up 6 bases, with 13 bases separating them. This chain's CDR3 is CASSQEDGAVDTQYF. In nucleotides, the CDR3 is TGCGCCAGCAGCCAAGAAGACGGGGCGGTGGATACGCAGTATTTT.

The J gene is TRBJ1-1, the V gene TRBV6-1; D remains ambiguous. This CDR3 region has 13 residues. Germline V lookup: CDR1 MNHNS, CDR2 SASEGT. Between the trimmed V and J ends, which lost 6 bases and 6 bases, there was a span of 14 bases. The CDR3 spells CASSQSGGSEAFF. Written as DNA, the CDR3 is TGTGCCAGCAGCCAATCGGGTGGCTCTGAAGCTTTCTTT.

Written as DNA, the CDR3 is TGTGCCAGCAGCCAACTCGGGACTACCCGAGCCACAGATACGCAGTATTTT. As protein: CASSQLGTTRATDTQYF. The V gene is TRBV7-6, the J gene TRBJ2-3, with 7 bases fitting TRBD2. The V gene end was trimmed by 5 bases and the J gene end by 2 bases; junction bases not matched to a gene: 13. Germline CDR1 and CDR2: SGHVS and FNYEAQ. The CDR3 sequence is 17 residues long.

This clone was found a few times. The chain uses TRBV27 and TRBJ1-5, with D tentatively TRBD1 (5 bases). V was shortened by 2 bases and J by 6 bases, with 8 bases between the two germline ends. Germline CDR1 is MNHEY and CDR2 is SMNVEV (reference sequence). The CDR3 covers 13 residues. CDR3 nucleotide sequence: TGTGCCAGCAGTTTAGGGGGGGTTCAGCCCCAGCATTTT. It translates to CASSLGGVQPQHF.

The V and J genes are TRBV19 and TRBJ2-1; the D is unclear. The CDR3 covers 14 residues. In germline, CDR1 is LNHDA, CDR2 SQIVND (reference sequence). As DNA, the CDR3 is TGTGTTCCCGAGGACCTCACCTCCTACAATGAGCAGTTCTTC. This sequence encodes CVPEDLTSYNEQFF.

This clone has only one observation. V and J are TRBV7-6 and TRBJ1-1, with D possibly TRBD1 on 5 matching bases. Germline CDR1 and CDR2: SGHVS and FNYEAQ. Trimming shortened V by 4 bases and J by 10 bases, and 22 bases separated the two germline ends. The CDR3 consists of 15 residues. The CDR3: CASSWGPGPENLAFF. The CDR3, as DNA: TGTGCCAGCAGCTGGGGACCCGGGCCCGAGAACTTAGCTTTCTTT.

This chain uses TRBV11-2 with TRBJ2-2, with D possibly being TRBD2 (5 bases). Germline CDR1 is SGHAT and CDR2 is FQNNGV. CDR3 length: 16 residues. Trimming stripped 0 bases from V and 7 bases from J, with 15 bases between. This CDR3 is CASSLDRSGLGGELFF. The CDR3 coding sequence is TGTGCCAGCAGCTTAGATCGTTCGGGGTTAGGCGGGGAGCTGTTTTTT.

The genes are TRBV18 and TRBJ1-1; TRBD1 might be the D (5 bases). Trimming took off 3 bases at V and 1 base at J, with 9 bases between the two ends. Per the germline V gene, CDR1 is KGHSH and CDR2 is LQKENI. The CDR3 runs to 14 residues. CDR3 loop: CASSPPTGNTEAFF. The CDR3 DNA follows: TGTGCCAGCTCACCCCCTACAGGGAACACTGAAGCTTTCTTT. Combining the CDR3 with reference TRBV18 and TRBJ1-1 gives the whole variable domain NAGVMQNPRHLVRRRGQEARLRCSPMKGHSHVYWYRQLPEEGLKFMVYLQKENIIDESGMPKERFSAEFPKEGPSILRIQQVVRGDSAAYFCASSPPTGNTEAFFGQGTRLTVV.

This rearrangement joins TRBV7-3 to TRBJ2-2, with 8 bases identical to TRBD2. The V gene's germline CDR1 is SGHTA and CDR2 FQGTGA. V trimming: 5 bases; J trimming: 4 bases; junction bases outside the gene matches: 6. CDR3 length equals 15 residues. The CDR3 reads CASSPIAGPTGELFF. DNA for the CDR3: TGTGCCAGCAGCCCAATAGCGGGACCCACCGGGGAGCTGTTTTTT. The full variable domain, rest sourced from reference TRBV7-3 and TRBJ2-2, is GAGVSQTPSNKVTEKGKYVELRCDPISGHTALYWYRQSLGQGPEFLIYFQGTGAADDSGLPNDRFFAVRPEGSVSTLKIQRTERGDSAVYLCASSPIAGPTGELFFGEGSRLTVL.

The CDR3 reads CASSPTTPTDDEQYF. For the CDR3, the DNA is TGTGCCAGCTCACCCACAACCCCCACCGACGACGAGCAGTACTTC. The V and J genes are TRBV18 and TRBJ2-7, with no clear D. CDR1 and CDR2 from the germline V gene are KGHSH and LQKENI. Trimming took off 3 bases at V and 5 bases at J, with 17 bases between the two ends. There are 15 residues in the CDR3.

V and J are TRBV7-2 and TRBJ1-6, with a tentative D call TRBD1 (5 bases). The ends were cut back, 2 bases at V and 8 bases at J, with 7 bases in the middle. CDR3 length: 13 residues. CDR1 is SGHTA, CDR2 FQGNSA, per germline. DNA of the CDR3: TGTGCCAGCAGCTTACCAGGGTATTCACCCCTCCACTTT. Residues: CASSLPGYSPLHF.

This clone was picked up one time. The chain joins TRBV5-1 to TRBJ2-7; either TRBD1 or TRBD2 may supply D (5 bases each). Germline CDR1 is SGHRS and CDR2 is YFSETQ. V was cut by 2 bases and J by 2 bases, with 11 bases left in between. This CDR3 has 14 amino acids. CDR3 residues: CASSFRDGPYEQYF. Here the CDR3 DNA reads TGCGCCAGCAGCTTTCGGGACGGTCCCTACGAGCAGTACTTC.